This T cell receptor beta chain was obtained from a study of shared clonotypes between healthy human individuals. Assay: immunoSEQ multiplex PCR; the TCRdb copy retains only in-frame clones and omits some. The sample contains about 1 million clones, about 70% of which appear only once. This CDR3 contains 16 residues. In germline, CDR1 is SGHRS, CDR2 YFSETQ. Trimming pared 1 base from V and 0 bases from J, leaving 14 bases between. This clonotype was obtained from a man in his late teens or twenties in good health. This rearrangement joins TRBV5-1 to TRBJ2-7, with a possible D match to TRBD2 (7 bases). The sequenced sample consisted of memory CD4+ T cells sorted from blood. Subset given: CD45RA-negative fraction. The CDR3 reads CASSLLRGPSSYEQYF. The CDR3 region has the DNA TGCGCCAGCAGCTTGTTGCGGGGGCCGAGCTCCTACGAGCAGTACTTC.